This T cell receptor (beta chain) was identified in a study of long-term antiretroviral therapy in people with HIV. A note on this clone: Its cognate antigen is unknown.

Samples were assayed with immunoSEQ v3.0 at survey level. The method was immunoSEQ multiplex PCR; TCRdb's version includes in-frame clones alone and lacks a portion of them. The sample consists of 20,000 to 25,000 clones, approximately 79% of them appearing once. There were no participants with HIV treated outside the United States. The cryopreserved samples used held roughly 0.9-10 million PBMC prior to extraction of DNA. Study outcomes and limitations: The range of CDR3 lengths in HIV repertoires proved narrower than that found in controls. Repertoire dominance by clones expanded before ART was seen at all time points.

The V gene's germline CDR1 is SGHRS and CDR2 YFSETQ. This CDR3 has 12 amino acids. V was pared by 4 bases and J by 3 bases, with 8 bases between. The specimen comprised unsorted PBMCs, sampled 1.2 years after starting antiretroviral therapy. The sequence was obtained from a woman between 40 and 55 years old with HIV. The gene calls are TRBV5-1 and TRBJ2-7; D not resolved. CDR3 residues: CASSPDVYEQYF. The CDR3 region has the DNA TGCGCCAGCAGCCCGGACGTCTACGAGCAGTACTTC.